The 15 T cell receptor beta chains reported below all come from one sample, sequenced in a study of blood T cell repertoires in COVID-19. The protocol was immunoSEQ multiplex PCR, while the TCRdb copy is restricted to in-frame clones and leaves out a portion. The data show some 220,000 clones, with about nine tenths seen just once and over 0.65% held by the top ten. Input material: peripheral blood. All receptors derive from a young man with COVID-19, enrolled during active disease.

The chain recombines TRBV5-4 with TRBJ2-1; D call uncertain. V dropped 2 bases and J dropped 0 bases, with 12 bases sitting between them. The CDR3 consists of 16 residues. In germline, CDR1 is SGHNT, CDR2 YYREEE (reference sequence). CDR3 region: CASSLQATSSYNEQFF. The CDR3 DNA sequence: TGTGCCAGCAGCTTACAAGCGACGAGCTCCTACAATGAGCAGTTCTTC.

The chain joins TRBV27 to TRBJ1-6, with TRBD1 as a possible D gene (5 bases). This CDR3 has 14 amino acids. The V end was cut by 6 bases, the J end by 5 bases, with 11 bases between. In germline, CDR1 is MNHEY, CDR2 SMNVEV (reference sequence). Here the CDR3 reads CASRAGRHNSPLHF. CDR3 in DNA: TGTGCCAGCAGAGCAGGGAGGCATAATTCACCCCTCCACTTT.

The chain joins TRBV19 to TRBJ1-5, with D possibly matching TRBD1 (5 bases). Trimming left V 0 bases short and J 0 bases short, with 18 bases between. This CDR3 spans 19 amino acids. Looked up from germline, CDR1 is LNHDA and CDR2 is SQIVND (reference sequence). This CDR3 reads CASSIDPPGRVYSNQPQHF. The DNA for the CDR3 is TGTGCCAGTAGTATAGATCCCCCAGGGAGGGTTTATAGCAATCAGCCCCAGCATTTT. The variable domain in full, completed from reference TRBV19 and TRBJ1-5, reads DGGITQSPKYLFRKEGQNVTLSCEQNLNHDAMYWYRQDPGQGLRLIYYSQIVNDFQKGDIAEGYSVSREKKESFPLTVTSAQKNPTAFYLCASSIDPPGRVYSNQPQHFGDGTRLSIL.

V gene TRBV2 combines with J gene TRBJ1-6; D ambiguous. The CDR3 consists of 13 residues. The germline gives CDR1 SNHLY, CDR2 FYNNEI. V lost 5 bases, J lost 9 bases, and 11 bases lay in between. The DNA for the CDR3 is TGTGCCAGCAGTTCGGAGGAATCTTCACCCCTCCACTTT. Its translation is CASSSEESSPLHF.

This clone has a handful of counts. Here the CDR3 reads CASSSEVFGNQPQHF. CDR3 nucleotides: TGTGCCAGCAGCTCCGAGGTGTTCGGCAATCAGCCCCAGCATTTT. This chain links TRBV7-2 with TRBJ1-5; D gene ambiguous. Trimming took 4 bases from V and 2 from J, leaving 12 bases between them. Germline CDR1 and CDR2: SGHTA and FQGNSA. The CDR3 covers 15 residues.

This chain joins TRBV6-5 and TRBJ2-7, with 10 bases fitting TRBD2. Germline V gives CDR1 MNHEY, CDR2 SVGAGI. CDR3 length equals 16 residues. Germline trimming cut 4 bases from V and 7 bases from J; bases unmatched to any gene: 13. The CDR3 DNA follows: TGTGCCAGCAGTTGGGGAGCGGGGGGGCTGAGTATGGAGCAGTACTTC. Protein sequence: CASSWGAGGLSMEQYF.

This chain joins TRBV6-5 and TRBJ1-4; D uncertain. This CDR3 region has 16 residues. Germline V gene data show CDR1 as MNHEY and CDR2 as SVGAGI. Trimming cost V 3 bases and J 0 bases, with 11 bases left between them. DNA for the CDR3: TGTGCCAGCAGTTATCGCCCCGTAGCAACTAATGAAAAACTGTTTTTT. Translating it yields CASSYRPVATNEKLFF.

The chain couples TRBV15 to TRBJ2-3; 8 bases agree with TRBD2. The J segment lost 2 bases and the V segment lost 2 bases, leaving 6 bases of the junction unmatched. This CDR3 spans 16 amino acids. The germline V gene encodes CDR1 LNHNV and CDR2 YYDKDF (reference sequence). The CDR3 region is CATSRFQRGNTDTQYF. The DNA of the CDR3 is TGTGCCACCAGCAGATTCCAGCGGGGGAACACAGATACGCAGTATTTT.

The J gene is TRBJ1-1, the V gene TRBV5-4, with D tentatively TRBD1 (6 bases). V was trimmed by 1 base and J by 0 bases, leaving 10 bases between them. Germline assignment: CDR1 SGHNT and CDR2 YYREEE (reference sequence). This CDR3 region has 15 residues. As DNA, the CDR3 is TGTGCCAGCAGCTTGAGGGACAACCTGAACACTGAAGCTTTCTTT. The encoded protein is CASSLRDNLNTEAFF.

The chain links TRBV10-3 to TRBJ1-5, with TRBD1 identical over 8 bases. Germline assignment: CDR1 ENHRY and CDR2 SYGVKD. The CDR3 totals 13 residues. The J segment lost 5 bases and the V segment lost 7 bases, leaving 4 bases of the junction unmatched. CDR3 sequence: CAITQGADQPQHF. The CDR3 bases are TGTGCCATCACTCAGGGGGCAGATCAGCCCCAGCATTTT.

This chain uses TRBV19 with TRBJ2-7, with 7 bases that match TRBD1. Trimming cost V 6 bases and J 3 bases; bases outside gene matches: 11. The CDR3 loop spans 15 amino acids. CDR1 is LNHDA and CDR2 is SQIVND in the germline V gene (reference sequence). CDR3 sequence: CASSLRTGENYEQYF. The CDR3 DNA sequence: TGTGCCAGTAGCCTCCGGACAGGAGAAAACTACGAGCAGTACTTC.

CDR3 sequence (DNA): TGTGCCAGCAGCCAGGACAGGTCGGCTGGAAACACCATATATTTT. Its translation: CASSQDRSAGNTIYF. This sequence joins TRBV7-6 and TRBJ1-3, with TRBD1 matching over 7 bases. After removal of 5 bases from V and 2 bases from J, the junction contained 6 bases not matched to a gene. CDR1 SGHVS and CDR2 FNYEAQ come from the germline V gene. This CDR3 has 15 residues. Variable domain in full (rest from reference TRBV7-6 and TRBJ1-3): GAGVSQSPRYKVTKRGQDVALRCDPISGHVSLYWYRQALGQGPEFLTYFNYEAQQDKSGLPNDRFSAERPEGSISTLTIQRTEQRDSAMYRCASSQDRSAGNTIYFGEGSWLTVV.

V is TRBV5-1 and J is TRBJ1-3; a possible D gene is TRBD1 (5 bases). V dropped 1 base and J dropped 0 bases, with 8 bases sitting between them. Germline V gene lookup returns CDR1 SGHRS and CDR2 YFSETQ. The length of the CDR3 is 15 residues. The CDR3, as DNA: TGCGCCAGCAGCTTGAGCGGGGGCTCTGGAAACACCATATATTTT. Its translation is CASSLSGGSGNTIYF.

The rearrangement links TRBV7-2 to TRBJ2-1, with 10 bases that match TRBD2. Germline lookup yields CDR1 SGHTA and CDR2 FQGNSA. With V trimmed by 6 bases and J by 9 bases, 11 bases remained unmatched. This CDR3 is built from 15 residues. CDR3 DNA sequence: TGTGCCAGCAGTTATTCGGGACTAGCGCAGGGTGAGCAGTTCTTC. Its translation is CASSYSGLAQGEQFF.

J is TRBJ2-3 and V is TRBV6-5, with TRBD2 as a possible D gene (5 bases). CDR3 length equals 16 residues. Trimming took off 0 bases at V and 5 bases at J, with 15 bases between the two ends. Germline V gene data show CDR1 as MNHEY and CDR2 as SVGAGI. The CDR3 is CASSYSGVGGLDTQYF. The DNA for the CDR3 is TGTGCCAGCAGTTACTCCGGAGTAGGAGGTTTAGATACGCAGTATTTT.